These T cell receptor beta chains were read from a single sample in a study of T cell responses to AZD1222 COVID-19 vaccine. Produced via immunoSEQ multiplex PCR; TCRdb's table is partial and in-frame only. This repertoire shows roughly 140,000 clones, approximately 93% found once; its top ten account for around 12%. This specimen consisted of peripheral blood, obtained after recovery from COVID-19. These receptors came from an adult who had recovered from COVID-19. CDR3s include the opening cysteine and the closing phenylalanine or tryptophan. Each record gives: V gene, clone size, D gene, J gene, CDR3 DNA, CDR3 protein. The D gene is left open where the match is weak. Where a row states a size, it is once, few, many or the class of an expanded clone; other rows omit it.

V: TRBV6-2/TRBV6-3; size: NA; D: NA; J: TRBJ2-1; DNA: TGTGCCAGCAGTTACCCCCGACTGGCAAGCTCCTACAATGAGCAGTTCTTC; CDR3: CASSYPRLASSYNEQFF
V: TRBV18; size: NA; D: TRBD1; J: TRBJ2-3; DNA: TGTGCCAGCTCACAAAAGCGGCGGGGACCGGGACAGGGGTTCGCAGATACGCAGTATTTT; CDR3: CASSQKRRGPGQGFADTQYF
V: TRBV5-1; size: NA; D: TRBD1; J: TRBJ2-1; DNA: TGCGCCAGCAGCTTACGGACAGGGCGTATCCATGAGCAGTTCTTC; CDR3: CASSLRTGRIHEQFF
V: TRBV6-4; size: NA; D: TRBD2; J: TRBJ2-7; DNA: TGTGCCACCCTCAGAGCTAGCGGGAGCCAGAGCCTCCACGAGCAGTACTTC; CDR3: CATLRASGSQSLHEQYF
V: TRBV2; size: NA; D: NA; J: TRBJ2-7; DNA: TGTGCCAGCAGTGAACCAGGGGCCGAGCAGTACTTC; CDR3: CASSEPGAEQYF
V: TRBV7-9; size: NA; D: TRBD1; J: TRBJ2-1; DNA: TGTGCCAGCAGCTTCCCGACAGGGGGATATTCTGAGCAGTTCTTC; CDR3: CASSFPTGGYSEQFF
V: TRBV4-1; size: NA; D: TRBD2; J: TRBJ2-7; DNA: TGCGCCAGCAGCCAAGATCCACCTAGCGGGAGAATGTACGAGCAGTACTTC; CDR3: CASSQDPPSGRMYEQYF
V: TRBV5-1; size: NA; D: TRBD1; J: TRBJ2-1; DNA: TGCGCCAGCAGCGGGGGGACAGGCATAAAATCAAATGAGCAGTTCTTC; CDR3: CASSGGTGIKSNEQFF
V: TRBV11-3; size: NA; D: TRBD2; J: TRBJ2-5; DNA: TGTGCCAGCAGCTTAGAATCTGGTAGCGGGAGCCGCGAGACCCAGTACTTC; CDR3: CASSLESGSGSRETQYF
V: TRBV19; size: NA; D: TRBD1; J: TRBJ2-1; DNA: TGTGCCAGTAGTAACCTTCGTGGACAGGGTGGAGATGAGCAGTTCTTC; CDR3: CASSNLRGQGGDEQFF
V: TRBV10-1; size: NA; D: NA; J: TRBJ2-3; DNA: TGCGCCAGCAGTTCGGCGGCAGATACGCAGTATTTT; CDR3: CASSSAADTQYF
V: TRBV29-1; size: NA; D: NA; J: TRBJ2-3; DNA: TGCAGCGTTGTGGAGGGGACAGATACGCAGTATTTT; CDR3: CSVVEGTDTQYF
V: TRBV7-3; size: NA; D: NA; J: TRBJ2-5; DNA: TGTGCCAGCAGCTTAACGGACTGGGAGACCCAGTACTTC; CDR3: CASSLTDWETQYF
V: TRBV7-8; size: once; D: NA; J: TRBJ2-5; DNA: TGTGCCAGCAGCCCCCGGACCGGGACGGGCCGAAAGACCCAGTACTTC; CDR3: CASSPRTGTGRKTQYF
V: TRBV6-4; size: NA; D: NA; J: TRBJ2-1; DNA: TGTGCCAGCAGTATGGAAGTTTACAATGAGCAGTTCTTC; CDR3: CASSMEVYNEQFF
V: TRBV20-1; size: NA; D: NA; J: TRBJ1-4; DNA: TGCAGTGGCGTTACTAATGAAAAACTGTTTTTT; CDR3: CSGVTNEKLFF
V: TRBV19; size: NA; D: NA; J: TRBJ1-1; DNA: TGTGCCAGTAGTATAGTTAAGAACACTGAAGCTTTCTTT; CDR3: CASSIVKNTEAFF
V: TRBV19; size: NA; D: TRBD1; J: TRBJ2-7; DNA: TGTGCCAGTAGTATAGGACAGGGCTACGAGCAGTACTTC; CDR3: CASSIGQGYEQYF
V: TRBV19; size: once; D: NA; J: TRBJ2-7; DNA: TGTGCCAGTAGTATCGGGGGAACCTACGAGCAGTACTTC; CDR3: CASSIGGTYEQYF
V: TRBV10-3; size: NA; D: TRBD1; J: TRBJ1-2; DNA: TGTGCCATCAGCACCGGGACAGACTCCTCTTTC; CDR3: CAISTGTDSSF
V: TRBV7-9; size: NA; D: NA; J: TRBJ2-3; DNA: TGTGCCAGCAGCTTTATCACAGATACGCAGTATTTT; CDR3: CASSFITDTQYF
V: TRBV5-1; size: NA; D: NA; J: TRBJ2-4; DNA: TGCGCCAGCAGCTTGGATACCGAAAACATTCAGTACTTC; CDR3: CASSLDTENIQYF
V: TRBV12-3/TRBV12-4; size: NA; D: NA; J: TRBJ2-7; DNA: TGTGCCAGCAGTTTAGTGGGGGCCTACGAGCAGTACTTC; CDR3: CASSLVGAYEQYF
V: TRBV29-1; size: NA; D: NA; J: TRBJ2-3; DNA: TGCAGCGTTGGGGTCACTGCGGATACGCAGTATTTT; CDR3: CSVGVTADTQYF
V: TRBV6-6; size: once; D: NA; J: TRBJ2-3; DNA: TGTGCCAGCAGTTGGGTACCCGGGACAAGCACAGATACGCAGTATTTT; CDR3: CASSWVPGTSTDTQYF
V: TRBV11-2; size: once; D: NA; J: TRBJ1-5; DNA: TGTGCCAGCAGCTTAGAGTCCACCAGCAATCAGCCCCAGCATTTT; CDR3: CASSLESTSNQPQHF
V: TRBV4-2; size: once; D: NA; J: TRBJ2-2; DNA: TGTGCCAGCAGCCAATCGCCAAGTCGAAGCGGGGAGCTGTTTTTT; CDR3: CASSQSPSRSGELFF
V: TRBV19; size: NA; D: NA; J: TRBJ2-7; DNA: TGTGCCAGTTTTTCAGGGTACGAGCAGTACTTC; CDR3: CASFSGYEQYF
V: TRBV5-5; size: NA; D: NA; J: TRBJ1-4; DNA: TGTGCCAGCAGCTTCAGCGGCTTATTTAATGAAAAACTGTTTTTT; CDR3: CASSFSGLFNEKLFF